This T cell receptor (beta chain) was captured in a study of blood T cells in healthy people across ages (dated by TCRdb to the mid-2010s). Regarding the research as a whole: In model experiments, template switching captured about one uniquely barcoded TCR beta cDNA molecule for every two T cells. Age-related changes in TCR beta repertoire diversity were measured in the study by deep sequencing normalized with unique cDNA molecular identifiers. To avoid experimental bias, donors of different ages were distributed randomly across sequencing lanes. The study analyzed two additional independent replicas of 1 million unique cDNA reads from the same blood draw for two donors, one aged 18 to 29 and one aged 80 or older. The donors were divided into four age groups: young (average around 16 years), middle-aged (almost 40), aged (about 61) and long-lived (roughly 86).

As regards this clonotype: Its antigen is still unknown. The record has no base qualities; no much larger clone is one base away.

Measured from the cysteine to the phenylalanine, the CDR3 is 15 residues long. Only CDR3 DNA is held: 45 bases, read in frame from base 1. Via the germline V gene, CDR1 is SGHTA and CDR2 FQGNSA. V was cut back by 3 bases and J by 0 bases, leaving a gap of 12 bases between them. Donors were a few dozen systemically healthy Caucasian individuals from Russia aged roughly 6 to 90 years. Each donor gave 8 to 10 milliliters of peripheral blood, collected into EDTA-treated Vacutainer tubes. Ficoll-Paque density-gradient centrifugation was used to isolate PBMCs, with at least 6 million per sample. Total RNA was extracted from PBMCs with Trizol reagent, with at least 6 micrograms obtained per sample. Naive CD45RAhigh/CD27high T cell percentages were measured by flow cytometry on a PBMC aliquot from every donor. What the work shows at the level of the full study, not this receptor alone: Estimates of total diversity based on one million sequenced T cells were regarded as lower bounds and as underestimates. As age increased, observed TCR beta diversity per million T cells dropped in a roughly linear way, and a significant reduction was already evident by age 40. A strong correlation was found between observed TCR beta diversity and the percentage of naive T cells measured by flow cytometry. Since profiling was done on bulk unsorted PBMCs, naive and antigen-experienced compartments could not be conclusively compared. The CMV infection status of donors was not known, potentially confounding age-related changes in expanded clonotypes. The long-lived group showed more naive CD4+ T cells, fewer expanded clones and increased TCR diversity than the aged group, suggesting age selection.

Library method: 5' RACE. The instrument was an Illumina HiSeq 2500. A second PCR of roughly 6 to 12 cycles was run with a J-beta primer mix and a sample-barcoded 5' primer. A template-switch 5' adaptor carrying 12 random nucleotides introduced a unique molecular identifier onto each TCR beta cDNA molecule. At least 2.5 million CDR3-containing paired-end reads were obtained from each sample. The Mint cDNA synthesis kit, primed by a TRBC-specific oligonucleotide, was used to synthesize first-strand cDNA from all RNA. All cDNA was treated with uracil-DNA glycosylase and then went through a first 18-cycle PCR with the universal primers M1SS and BC2_uni_R. Turning to the authors' computational methods: For normalization, 1 million high-quality reads, each with a distinct molecular identifier, were randomly selected from each sample. Instead of being binned into consensus sequences, reads with shared molecular identifiers were discarded. MiTCR, run with a Q25 quality threshold and the strictest error-elimination algorithm, handled CDR3 identification, clonotype clustering and error correction. A nonparametric unseen species model with Euler transformation was used to estimate a lower bound on total TCR beta diversity. TCRdb ran its own pipeline on the public reads, namely fastp trimming at Q25 and MiXCR clone calling, and kept in-frame beta chains. Each CDR3 protein gets just one entry, which takes the most common genes and DNA from the rows behind it. The V and J calls reflect TCRdb's pipeline rather than the authors' work. Present in this sample are hundreds of thousands of distinct CDR3 sequences, around 26% of which were seen just once. The top ten clonotypes cover 17% of the sample.

The sequence joins TRBV7-2 to TRBJ2-7; the D gene cannot be named for sure. What was sequenced was blood. The origin of this receptor is a woman aged 80 or older in good health. CDR3 reads: CASSFQGEASYEQYF. The DNA is TGTGCCAGCAGCTTTCAAGGAGAAGCCTCCTACGAGCAGTACTTC.